This T cell receptor beta chain was retrieved from a study of cytomegalovirus exposure and HLA in healthy donors. Researchers ran the PCR with 60 Vbeta and 13 Jbeta primers. This table comes from immunoSEQ multiplex PCR, and its TCRdb copy is limited to in-frame clones, with some not included. This sample carries 90,000 or so clones, around 70% of them seen once, and the ten largest clones take roughly 2.8%. CDR3 length: 16 residues. With V trimmed by 8 bases and J by 4 bases, 11 bases remained unmatched. CDR1 and CDR2 from the germline V gene are MNHEY and SMNVEV (reference sequence). Sequenced: PBMCs. The TCR was taken from a man in his fifties or sixties in good health and CMV-seronegative. The rearrangement links TRBV27 to TRBJ2-2; 9 bases line up with TRBD2. CDR3 sequence reads: CASSRIAGDLTGELFF. The CDR3 DNA is TGTGCCAGCTCGCGTATAGCGGGAGATCTCACCGGGGAGCTGTTTTTT.